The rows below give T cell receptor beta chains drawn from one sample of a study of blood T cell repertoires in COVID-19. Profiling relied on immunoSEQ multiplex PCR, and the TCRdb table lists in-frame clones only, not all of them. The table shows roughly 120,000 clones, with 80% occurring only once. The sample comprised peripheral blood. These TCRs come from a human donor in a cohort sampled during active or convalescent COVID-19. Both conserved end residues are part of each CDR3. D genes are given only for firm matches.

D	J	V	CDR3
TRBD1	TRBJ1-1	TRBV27	CASSLNPGGANTEAFF
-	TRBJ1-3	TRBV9	CASSVDTGSGNTIYF
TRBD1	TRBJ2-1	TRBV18	CASSALQGREQFF
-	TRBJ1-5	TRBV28	CASSFPLSNQPQHF
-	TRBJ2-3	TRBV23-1	CASSQEDTQYF
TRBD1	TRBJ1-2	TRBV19	CASSIIWAGTGNRYGYTF
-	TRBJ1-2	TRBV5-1	CASSPSNYGYTF
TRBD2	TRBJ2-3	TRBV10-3	CAISGGVADTQYF
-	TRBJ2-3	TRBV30	CAWRTTGSNTQYF
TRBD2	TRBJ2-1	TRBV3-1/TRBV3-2	CASSQSSGGAYEQFF
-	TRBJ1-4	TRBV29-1	CSVALGGIGEKLFF
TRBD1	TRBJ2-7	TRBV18	CASSEDRVAYEQYF
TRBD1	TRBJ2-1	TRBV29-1	CSARTGGEISEQFF
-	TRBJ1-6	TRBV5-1	CASSLGGRGSPLHF
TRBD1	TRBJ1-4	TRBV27	CASSSWTGLTNEKLFF
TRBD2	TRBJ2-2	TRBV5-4	CASSFTSGGFGELFF
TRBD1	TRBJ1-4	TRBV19	CASSLGQGSRANEKLFF
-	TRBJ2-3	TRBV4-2	CASSQDLREYSTDTQYF
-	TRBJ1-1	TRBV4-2	CASSPRRNTEAFF
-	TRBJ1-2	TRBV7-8	CASSSQENYGYTF
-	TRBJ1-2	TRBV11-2	CASSLAGGRGYTF
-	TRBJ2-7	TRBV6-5	CASSYRQAYYEQYF
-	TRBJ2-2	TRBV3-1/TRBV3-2	CASSQFFAGVRTGELFF
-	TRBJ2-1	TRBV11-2	CASSLVQGYDEQFF
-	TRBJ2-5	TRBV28	CASSRANQETQYF
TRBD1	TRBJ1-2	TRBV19	CASSFTGGGYTF
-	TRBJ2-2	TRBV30	CAWSWQGATGELFF
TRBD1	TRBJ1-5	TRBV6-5	CASRLTGGNQPQHF
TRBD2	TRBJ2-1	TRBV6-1	CASSVSGTSFYNEQFF
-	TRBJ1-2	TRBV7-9	CASSQPQTDSWGYTF
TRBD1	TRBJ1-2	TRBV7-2	CASSIQGAPNYGYTF
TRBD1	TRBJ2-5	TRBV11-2	CASSRDRGMGVQYF
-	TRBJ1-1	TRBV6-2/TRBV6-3	CASSYFLGHPNTEAFF
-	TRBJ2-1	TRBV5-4	CASSFSLAGLTGNEQFF
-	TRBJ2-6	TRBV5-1	CASSSRQSGANVLTF
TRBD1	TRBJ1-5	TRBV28	CASRLPLRTGEPQHF
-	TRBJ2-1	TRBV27	CASSSTHNEQFF
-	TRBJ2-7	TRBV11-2	CASSLERTKQYF
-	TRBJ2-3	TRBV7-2	CASSLEGRQYF
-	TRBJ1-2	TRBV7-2	CATGVDYGYTF
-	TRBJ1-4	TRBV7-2	CASSLLGGALYEKLFF
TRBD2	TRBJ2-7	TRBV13	CASSLDTSGGTYEQYF
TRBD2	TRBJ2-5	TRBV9	CASSVGTLLAGGQETQYF
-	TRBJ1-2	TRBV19	CASSIGGSGPHTF
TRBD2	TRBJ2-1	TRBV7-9	CASSPPFRLAVYNEQFF
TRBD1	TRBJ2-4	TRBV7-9	CASSQTGGFAKNIQYF
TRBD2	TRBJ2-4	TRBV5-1	CASSFGGLAGGQAKNIQYF